The sequence of this TCR beta chain was determined in a study of T-cell memory formation after mild COVID-19. Across the study: Among the donors, TCR clusters were largely specific to each donor.

The CDR3 extends over 15 amino acids. CDR1 is LGHNA, CDR2 YNFKEQ, per germline. Germline trimming cut 1 base from V and 4 bases from J; bases unmatched to any gene: 6. This clonotype has more than one count but fewer than ten. What it recognizes is unknown. Regarding the study as a whole: Certain responding clones were present in pre-infection memory, suggesting participation of cross-reactive memory.

With constant-segment primers, 5'RACE yielded cDNA libraries of TCR alpha and TCR beta that carried sample barcodes and UMIs. TCRdb re-analysed the 5' RACE reads in MiXCR, keeping a single row per CDR3 protein. The repertoire has 400,000 to 550,000 distinct CDR3 sequences, about 23% of them found once; the top ten carry under 15%. The chain recombines TRBV4-2 with TRBJ2-7, with 8 bases lining up with TRBD2. The source is an adult woman who had mild COVID-19 (a few samples of this study predate the infection). Cell type and time point are not known. Sample: PBMCs or a T cell subset sorted from them (not recorded which). CDR3 sequence (DNA): TGTGCCAGCAGCCAAGCTCTAACTAGCGGATACGAGCAGTACTTC. This sequence encodes CASSQALTSGYEQYF.